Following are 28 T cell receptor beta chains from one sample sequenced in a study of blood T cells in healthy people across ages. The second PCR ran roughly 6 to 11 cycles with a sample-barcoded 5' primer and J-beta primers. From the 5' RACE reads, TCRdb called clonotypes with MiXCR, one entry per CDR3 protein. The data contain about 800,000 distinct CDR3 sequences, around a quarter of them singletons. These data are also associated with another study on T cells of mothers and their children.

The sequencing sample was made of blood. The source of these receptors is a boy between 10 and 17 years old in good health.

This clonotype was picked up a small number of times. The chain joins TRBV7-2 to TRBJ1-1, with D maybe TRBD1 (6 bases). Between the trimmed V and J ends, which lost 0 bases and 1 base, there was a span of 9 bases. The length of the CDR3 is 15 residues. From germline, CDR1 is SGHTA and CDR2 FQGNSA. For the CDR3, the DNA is TGTGCCAGCAGCTTAGCGGGGGCGCAGAACACTGAAGCTTTCTTT. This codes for CASSLAGAQNTEAFF.

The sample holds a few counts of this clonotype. The CDR3 region has the DNA TGTGCCAGCAGTTTGGACAGGCGACGCTCCTACAATGAGCAGTTCTTC. Its translation: CASSLDRRRSYNEQFF. This chain uses TRBV7-2 with TRBJ2-1, with TRBD1 matching 7 bases. Per germline, CDR1 SGHTA and CDR2 FQGNSA. This CDR3 contains 16 residues. V was clipped by 6 bases and J by 0 bases; unmatched bases: 8.

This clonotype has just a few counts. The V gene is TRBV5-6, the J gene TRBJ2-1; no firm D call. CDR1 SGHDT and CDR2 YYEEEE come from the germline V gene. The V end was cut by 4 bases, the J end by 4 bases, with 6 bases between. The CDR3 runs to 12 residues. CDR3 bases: TGTGCCAGCAGCGATATATACAATGAGCAGTTCTTC. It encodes CASSDIYNEQFF.

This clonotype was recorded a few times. The DNA of the CDR3 is TGTGCCAGCAGTGATCGGCACGATGAGACCCAGTACTTC. Translated, it gives CASSDRHDETQYF. This chain links TRBV25-1 with TRBJ2-5; the D is unclear. CDR1 is MGHDK and CDR2 is SYGVNS in the germline V gene. This CDR3 contains 13 residues. Trimming cost V 3 bases and J 5 bases, with 10 bases left between them.

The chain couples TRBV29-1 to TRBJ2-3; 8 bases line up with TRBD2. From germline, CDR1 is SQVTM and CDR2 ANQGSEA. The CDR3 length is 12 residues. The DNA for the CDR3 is TGCGGCGGGGGGCGCGGCACAGATACGCAGTATTTT. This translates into CGGGRGTDTQYF.

The chain's CDR3 is CATSDLESSGLGSYNEQFF. For the CDR3, the DNA is TGTGCCACCAGTGATTTGGAGTCTAGCGGGCTTGGCTCCTACAATGAGCAGTTCTTC. The gene calls are TRBV24-1 and TRBJ2-1; 8 bases fit TRBD2. The V and J ends lost 0 bases and 0 bases, in that order; junction bases with no gene match: 9. This CDR3 has 19 amino acids. Germline V gives CDR1 KGHDR, CDR2 SFDVKD.

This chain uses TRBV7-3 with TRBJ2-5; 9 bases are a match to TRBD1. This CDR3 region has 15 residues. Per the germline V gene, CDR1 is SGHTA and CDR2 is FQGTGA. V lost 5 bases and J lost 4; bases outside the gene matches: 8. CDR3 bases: TGTGCCAGCAGCCCGCAGGGACAGGGAGGAGAGACCCAGTACTTC. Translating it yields CASSPQGQGGETQYF.

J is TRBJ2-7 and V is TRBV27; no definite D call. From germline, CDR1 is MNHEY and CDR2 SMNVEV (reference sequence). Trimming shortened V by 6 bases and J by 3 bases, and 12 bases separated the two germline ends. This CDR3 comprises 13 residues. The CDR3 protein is CASRPHTSYEQYF. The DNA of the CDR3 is TGTGCCAGCAGGCCCCACACGAGCTACGAGCAGTACTTC.

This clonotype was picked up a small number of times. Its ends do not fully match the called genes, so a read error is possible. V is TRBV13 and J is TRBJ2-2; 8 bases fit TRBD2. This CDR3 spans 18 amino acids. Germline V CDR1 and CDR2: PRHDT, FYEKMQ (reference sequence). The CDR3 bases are TGTGCCGGCAGCCAAACCCGGCTAGCGGGCATAGGTACCGGGGAGCTGTTTTTT. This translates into CAGSQTRLAGIGTGELFF.

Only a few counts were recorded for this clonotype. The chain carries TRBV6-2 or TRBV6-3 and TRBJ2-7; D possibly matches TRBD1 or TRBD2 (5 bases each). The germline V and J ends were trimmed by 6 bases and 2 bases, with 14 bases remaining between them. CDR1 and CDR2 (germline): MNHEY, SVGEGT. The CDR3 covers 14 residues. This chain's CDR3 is CASRDGTAAYEQYF. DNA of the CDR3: TGTGCCAGCAGGGACGGGACGGCCGCCTACGAGCAGTACTTC.

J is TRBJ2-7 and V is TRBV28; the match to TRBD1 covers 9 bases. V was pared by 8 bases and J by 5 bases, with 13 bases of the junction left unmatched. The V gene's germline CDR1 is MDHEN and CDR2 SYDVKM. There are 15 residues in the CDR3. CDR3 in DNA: TGTGCCAGCGTAGCAGCGGGACAGGGAGACCACGAGCAGTACTTC. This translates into CASVAAGQGDHEQYF. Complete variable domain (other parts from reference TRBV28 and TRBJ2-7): DVKVTQSSRYLVKRTGEKVFLECVQDMDHENMFWYRQDPGLGLRLIYFSYDVKMKEKGDIPEGYSVSREKKERFSLILESASTNQTSMYLCASVAAGQGDHEQYFGPGTRLTVT.

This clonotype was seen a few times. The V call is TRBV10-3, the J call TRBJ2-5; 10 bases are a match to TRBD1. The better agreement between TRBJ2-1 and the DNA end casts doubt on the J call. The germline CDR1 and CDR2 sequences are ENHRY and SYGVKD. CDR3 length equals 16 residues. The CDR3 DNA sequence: TGTGCCATCAGCCCCGGGACAGGGGTATCCTACAATGAGCAGTTCTTC. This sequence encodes CAISPGTGVSYNEQFF.

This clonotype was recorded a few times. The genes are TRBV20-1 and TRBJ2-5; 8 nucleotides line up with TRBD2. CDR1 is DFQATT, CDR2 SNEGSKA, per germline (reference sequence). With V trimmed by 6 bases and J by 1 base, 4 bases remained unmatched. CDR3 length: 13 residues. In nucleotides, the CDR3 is TGCAGTGCAGATCGGGAGGGCCAAGAGACCCAGTACTTC. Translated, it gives CSADREGQETQYF.

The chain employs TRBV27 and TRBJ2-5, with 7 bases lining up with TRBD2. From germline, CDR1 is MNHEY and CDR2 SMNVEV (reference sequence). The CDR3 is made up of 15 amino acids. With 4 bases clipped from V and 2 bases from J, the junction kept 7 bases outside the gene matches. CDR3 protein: CASSYRGGQQETQYF. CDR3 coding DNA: TGTGCCAGCAGTTACCGGGGAGGGCAACAAGAGACCCAGTACTTC.

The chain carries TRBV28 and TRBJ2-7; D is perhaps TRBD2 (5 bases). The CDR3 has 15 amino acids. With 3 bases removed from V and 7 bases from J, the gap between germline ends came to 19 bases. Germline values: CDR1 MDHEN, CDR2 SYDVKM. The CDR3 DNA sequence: TGTGCCAGCAGTTTCCGTGGGGTAAATCGAGGGGAGCAGTACTTC. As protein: CASSFRGVNRGEQYF.

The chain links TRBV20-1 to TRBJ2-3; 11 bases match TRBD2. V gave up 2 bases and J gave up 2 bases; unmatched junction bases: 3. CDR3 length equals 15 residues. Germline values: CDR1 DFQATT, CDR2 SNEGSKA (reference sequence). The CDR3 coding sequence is TGCAGTGCTAGACGACTAGCGGGGCCCACAGATACGCAGTATTTT. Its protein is CSARRLAGPTDTQYF.

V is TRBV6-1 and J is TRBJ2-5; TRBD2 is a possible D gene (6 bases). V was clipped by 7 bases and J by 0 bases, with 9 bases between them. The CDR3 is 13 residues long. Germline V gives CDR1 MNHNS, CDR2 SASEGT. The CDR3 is CASTGTHQETQYF. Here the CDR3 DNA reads TGTGCCAGCACCGGGACTCACCAAGAGACCCAGTACTTC.

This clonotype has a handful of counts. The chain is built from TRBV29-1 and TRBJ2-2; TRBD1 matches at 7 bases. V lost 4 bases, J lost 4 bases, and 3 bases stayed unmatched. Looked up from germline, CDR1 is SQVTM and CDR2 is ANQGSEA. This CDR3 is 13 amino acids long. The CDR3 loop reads CSVADRVTGELFF. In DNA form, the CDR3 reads TGCAGCGTTGCTGACAGGGTCACCGGGGAGCTGTTTTTT.

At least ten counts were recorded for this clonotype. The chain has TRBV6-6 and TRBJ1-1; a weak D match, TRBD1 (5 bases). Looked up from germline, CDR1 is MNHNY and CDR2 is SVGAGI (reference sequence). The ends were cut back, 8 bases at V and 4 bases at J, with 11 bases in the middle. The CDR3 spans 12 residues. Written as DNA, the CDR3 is TGTGCCAGCCACCATGGGGGCACTGAAGCTTTCTTT. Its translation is CASHHGGTEAFF.

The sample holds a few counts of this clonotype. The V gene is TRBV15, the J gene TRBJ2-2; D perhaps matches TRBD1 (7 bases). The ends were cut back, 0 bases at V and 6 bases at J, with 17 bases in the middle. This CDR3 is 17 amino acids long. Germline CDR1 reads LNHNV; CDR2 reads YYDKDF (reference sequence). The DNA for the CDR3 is TGTGCCACCAGCAGAGATATAGGAGGGGGCGCTCCCGGGGAGCTGTTTTTT. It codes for CATSRDIGGGAPGELFF. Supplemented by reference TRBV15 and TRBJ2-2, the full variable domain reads DAMVIQNPRYQVTQFGKPVTLSCSQTLNHNVMYWYQQKSSQAPKLLFHYYDKDFNNEADTPDNFQSRRPNTSFCFLDIRSPGLGDTAMYLCATSRDIGGGAPGELFFGEGSRLTVL.

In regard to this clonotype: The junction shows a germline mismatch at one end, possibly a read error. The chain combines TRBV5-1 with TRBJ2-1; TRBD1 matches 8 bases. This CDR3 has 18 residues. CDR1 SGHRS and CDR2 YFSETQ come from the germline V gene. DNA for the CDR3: TGCGCCAGCAGCTTGGCCTCAGGGGGCCTTAGCTCCTACAATGAGCAGTCCTTC. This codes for CASSLASGGLSSYNEQSF.

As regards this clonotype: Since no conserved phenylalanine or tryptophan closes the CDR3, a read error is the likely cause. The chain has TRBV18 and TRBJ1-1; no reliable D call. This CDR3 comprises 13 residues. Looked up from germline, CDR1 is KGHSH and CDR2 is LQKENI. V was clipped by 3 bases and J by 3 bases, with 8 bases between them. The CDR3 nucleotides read TGTGCCAGCTCACCTCGAGAGTACACTGAAGCTTTCGTT. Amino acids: CASSPREYTEAFV.

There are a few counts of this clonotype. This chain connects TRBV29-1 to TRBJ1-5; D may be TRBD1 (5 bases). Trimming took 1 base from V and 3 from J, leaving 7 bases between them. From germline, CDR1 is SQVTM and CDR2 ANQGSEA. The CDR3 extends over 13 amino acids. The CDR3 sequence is CSVEGTLNQPQHF. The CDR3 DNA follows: TGCAGCGTTGAAGGGACACTCAATCAGCCCCAGCATTTT.

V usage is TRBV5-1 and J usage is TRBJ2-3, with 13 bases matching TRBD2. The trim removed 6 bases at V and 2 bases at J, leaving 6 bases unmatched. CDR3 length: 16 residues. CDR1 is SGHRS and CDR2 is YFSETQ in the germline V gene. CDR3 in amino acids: CASTLTSGGYTDTQYF. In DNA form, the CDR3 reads TGCGCCAGCACCCTGACTAGCGGGGGGTACACAGATACGCAGTATTTT.

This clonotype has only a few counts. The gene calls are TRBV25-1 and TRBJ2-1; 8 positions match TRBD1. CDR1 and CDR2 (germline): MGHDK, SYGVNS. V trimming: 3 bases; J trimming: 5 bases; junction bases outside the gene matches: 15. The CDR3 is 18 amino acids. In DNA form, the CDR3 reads TGTGCCAGCAGTGACTACGCCACCGACAGGGGTCCGGACAATGAGCAGTTCTTC. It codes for CASSDYATDRGPDNEQFF.

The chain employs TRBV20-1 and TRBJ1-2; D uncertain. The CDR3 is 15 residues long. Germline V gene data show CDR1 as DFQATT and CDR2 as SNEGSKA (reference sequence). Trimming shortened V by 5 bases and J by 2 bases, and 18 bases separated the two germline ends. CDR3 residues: CSAAQPLGRNYGYTF. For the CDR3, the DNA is TGCAGTGCTGCACAACCGTTAGGGCGGAACTATGGCTACACCTTC.

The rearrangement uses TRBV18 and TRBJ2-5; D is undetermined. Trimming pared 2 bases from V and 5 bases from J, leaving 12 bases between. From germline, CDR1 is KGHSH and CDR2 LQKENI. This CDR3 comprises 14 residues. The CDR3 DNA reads TGTGCCAGCTCACCAGAGGCTAGGTTGGAGACCCAGTACTTC. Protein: CASSPEARLETQYF.

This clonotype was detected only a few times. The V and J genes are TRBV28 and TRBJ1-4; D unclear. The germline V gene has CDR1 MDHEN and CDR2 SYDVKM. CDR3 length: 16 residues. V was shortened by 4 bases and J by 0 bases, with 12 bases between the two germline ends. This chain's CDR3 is CASSSRDMATNEKLFF. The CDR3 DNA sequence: TGTGCCAGCAGTTCCCGGGATATGGCAACTAATGAAAAACTGTTTTTT.